This TCR beta chain emerged from a study of OX40 agonist ivuxolimab in advanced cancers. Study-level background: The patients received ivuxolimab by intravenous route every 2 weeks at 0.01 to 10 mg/kg. Past anti-PD-1, anti-PD-L1 or anti-CTLA-4 therapy was accepted, and roughly 40% had received some.

Generated by immunoSEQ multiplex PCR, the TCRdb table keeps only in-frame clones and is missing some. The table records about 49,000 clones, 88% of them present only once. A remark on this clone: Its target is unknown.

There are 11 residues in the CDR3. Per the germline V gene, CDR1 is DFQATT and CDR2 is SNEGSKA (reference sequence). V was cut by 6 bases and J by 6 bases, with 11 bases left in between. Study findings and constraints: In the 0.1 to 3.0 mg/kg range, CD4+ and CD8+ blood T cells had expanded clonally by week 6.

This TCR was recovered from an adult with an advanced solid tumor such as melanoma, head and neck, liver or kidney cancer. V usage is TRBV20-1 and J usage is TRBJ2-5, with D hard to call. The specimen was CD4+ or CD8+ T cells sorted from blood, collected in a trial of the OX40 agonist ivuxolimab. The CDR3 region is CSALDAKTQYF. The DNA of the CDR3 is TGCAGTGCCTTGGACGCGAAGACCCAGTACTTC.